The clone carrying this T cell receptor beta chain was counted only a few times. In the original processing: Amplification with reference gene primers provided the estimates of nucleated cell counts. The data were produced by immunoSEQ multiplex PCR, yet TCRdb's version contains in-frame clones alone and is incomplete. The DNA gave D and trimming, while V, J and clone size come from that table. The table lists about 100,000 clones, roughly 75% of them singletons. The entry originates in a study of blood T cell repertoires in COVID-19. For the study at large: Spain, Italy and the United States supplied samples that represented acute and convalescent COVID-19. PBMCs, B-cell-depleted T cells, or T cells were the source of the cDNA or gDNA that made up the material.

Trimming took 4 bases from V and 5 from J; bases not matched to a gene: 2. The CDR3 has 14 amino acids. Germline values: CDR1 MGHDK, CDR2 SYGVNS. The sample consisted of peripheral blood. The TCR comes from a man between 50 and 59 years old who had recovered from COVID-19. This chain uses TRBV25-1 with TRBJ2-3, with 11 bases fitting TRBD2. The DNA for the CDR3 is TGTGCCAGCAGTGCACTAGCGGGAGAAGATACGCAGTATTTT. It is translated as CASSALAGEDTQYF.